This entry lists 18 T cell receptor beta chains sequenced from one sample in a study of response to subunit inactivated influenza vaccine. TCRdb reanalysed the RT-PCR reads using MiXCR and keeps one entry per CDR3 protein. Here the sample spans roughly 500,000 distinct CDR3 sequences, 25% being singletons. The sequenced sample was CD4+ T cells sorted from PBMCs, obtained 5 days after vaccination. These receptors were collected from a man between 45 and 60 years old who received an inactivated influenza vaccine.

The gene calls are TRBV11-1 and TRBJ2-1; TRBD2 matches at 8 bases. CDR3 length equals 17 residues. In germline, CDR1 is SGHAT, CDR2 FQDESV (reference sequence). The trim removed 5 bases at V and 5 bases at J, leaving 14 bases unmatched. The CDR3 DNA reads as TGTGCCAGCAGCGAGAGTAGAGCGGGAGTTTGGGACAATGAGCAGTTCTTC. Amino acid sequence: CASSESRAGVWDNEQFF.

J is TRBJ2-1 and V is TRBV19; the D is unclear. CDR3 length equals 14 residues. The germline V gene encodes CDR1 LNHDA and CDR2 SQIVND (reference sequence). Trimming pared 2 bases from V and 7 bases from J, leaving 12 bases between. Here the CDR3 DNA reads TGTGCCAGTAGTATACAGGCTAGGCAAAATGAGCAGTTCTTC. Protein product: CASSIQARQNEQFF.

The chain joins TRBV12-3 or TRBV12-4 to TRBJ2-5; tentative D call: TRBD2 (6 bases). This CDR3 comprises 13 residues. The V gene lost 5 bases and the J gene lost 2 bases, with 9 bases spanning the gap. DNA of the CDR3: TGTGCCAGCAGTAAGGGACTTCAAGAGACCCAGTACTTC. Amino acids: CASSKGLQETQYF.

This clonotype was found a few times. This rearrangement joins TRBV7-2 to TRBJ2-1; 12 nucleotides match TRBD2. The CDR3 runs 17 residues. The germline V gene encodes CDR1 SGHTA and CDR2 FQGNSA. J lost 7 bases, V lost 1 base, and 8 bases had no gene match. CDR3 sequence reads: CASSLVSRLAGVNEQFF. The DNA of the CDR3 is TGTGCCAGCAGCTTAGTGTCCCGACTAGCGGGAGTTAATGAGCAGTTCTTC.

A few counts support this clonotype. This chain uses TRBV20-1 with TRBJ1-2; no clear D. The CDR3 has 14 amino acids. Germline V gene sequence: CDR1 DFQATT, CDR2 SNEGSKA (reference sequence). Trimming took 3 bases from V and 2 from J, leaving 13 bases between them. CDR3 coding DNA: TGCAGTGCTAGTGCCAAGCACATCAACTATGGCTACACCTTC. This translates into CSASAKHINYGYTF.

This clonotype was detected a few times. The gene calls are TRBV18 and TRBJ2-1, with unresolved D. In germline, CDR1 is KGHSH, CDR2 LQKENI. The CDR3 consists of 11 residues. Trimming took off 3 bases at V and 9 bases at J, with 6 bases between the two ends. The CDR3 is CASSPVSEQFF. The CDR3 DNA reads TGTGCCAGCTCACCGGTTTCTGAGCAGTTCTTC.

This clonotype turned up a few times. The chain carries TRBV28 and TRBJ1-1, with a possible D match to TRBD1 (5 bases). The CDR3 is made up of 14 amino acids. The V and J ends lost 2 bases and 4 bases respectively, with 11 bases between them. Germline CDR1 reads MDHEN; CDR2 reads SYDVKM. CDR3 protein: CASSLGGVGTEAFF. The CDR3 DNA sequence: TGTGCCAGCAGTTTAGGAGGGGTCGGCACTGAAGCTTTCTTT.

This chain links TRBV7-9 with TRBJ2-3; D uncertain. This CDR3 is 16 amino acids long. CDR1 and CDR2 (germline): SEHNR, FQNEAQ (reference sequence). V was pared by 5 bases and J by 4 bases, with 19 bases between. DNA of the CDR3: TGTGCCAGCAGCCTATATCATGGCATCCGTGCAGATACGCAGTATTTT. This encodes CASSLYHGIRADTQYF. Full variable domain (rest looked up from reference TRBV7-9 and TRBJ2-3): DTGVSQNPRHKITKRGQNVTFRCDPISEHNRLYWYRQTLGQGPEFLTYFQNEAQLEKSRLLSDRFSAERPKGSFSTLEIQRTEQGDSAMYLCASSLYHGIRADTQYFGPGTRLTVL.

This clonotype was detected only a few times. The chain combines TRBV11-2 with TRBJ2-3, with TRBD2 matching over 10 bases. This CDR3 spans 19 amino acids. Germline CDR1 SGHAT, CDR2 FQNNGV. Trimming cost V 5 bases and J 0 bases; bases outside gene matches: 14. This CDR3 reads CASSPRRAGGLSSTDTQYF. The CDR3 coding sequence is TGTGCCAGCAGCCCCCGTCGAGCGGGGGGGCTTTCTAGCACAGATACGCAGTATTTT.

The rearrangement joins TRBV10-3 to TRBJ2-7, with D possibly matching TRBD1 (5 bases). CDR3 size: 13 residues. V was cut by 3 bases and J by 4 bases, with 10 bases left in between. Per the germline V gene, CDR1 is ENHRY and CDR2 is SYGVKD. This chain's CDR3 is CAISDSGKYEQYF. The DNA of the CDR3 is TGTGCCATCAGTGATTCAGGGAAATACGAGCAGTACTTC.

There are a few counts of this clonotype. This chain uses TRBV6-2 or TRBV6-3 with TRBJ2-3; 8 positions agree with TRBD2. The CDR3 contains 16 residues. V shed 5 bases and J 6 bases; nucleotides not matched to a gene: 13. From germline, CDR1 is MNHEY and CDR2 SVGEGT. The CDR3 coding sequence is TGTGCCAGCAGTCTCGAAGCGGGAGCTTACACGGATACGCAGTATTTT. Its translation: CASSLEAGAYTDTQYF.

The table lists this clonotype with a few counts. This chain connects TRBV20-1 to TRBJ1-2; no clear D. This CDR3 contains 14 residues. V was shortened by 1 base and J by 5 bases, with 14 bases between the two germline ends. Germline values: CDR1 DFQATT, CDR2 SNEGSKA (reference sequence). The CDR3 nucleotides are TGCAGTGCTAGAGGTGACCCCGTTACTTATGGCTACACCTTC. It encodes CSARGDPVTYGYTF.

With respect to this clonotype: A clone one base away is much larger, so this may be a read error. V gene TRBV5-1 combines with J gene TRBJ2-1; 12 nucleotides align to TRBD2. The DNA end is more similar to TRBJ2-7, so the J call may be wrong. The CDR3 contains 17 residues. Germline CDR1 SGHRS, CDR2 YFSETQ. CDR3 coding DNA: TGCGCCAGCTCGGGGGCGACTAGCGGGGGCACCTACAATGAGCAGTACTTC. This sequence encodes CASSGATSGGTYNEQYF.

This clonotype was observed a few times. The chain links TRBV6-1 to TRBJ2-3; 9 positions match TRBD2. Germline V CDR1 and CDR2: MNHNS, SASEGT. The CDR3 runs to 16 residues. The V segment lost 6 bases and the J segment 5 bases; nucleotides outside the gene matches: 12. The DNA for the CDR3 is TGTGCCAGCAGCCTAGCGGGGATCGCTAAAGGAGATACGCAGTATTTT. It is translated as CASSLAGIAKGDTQYF.

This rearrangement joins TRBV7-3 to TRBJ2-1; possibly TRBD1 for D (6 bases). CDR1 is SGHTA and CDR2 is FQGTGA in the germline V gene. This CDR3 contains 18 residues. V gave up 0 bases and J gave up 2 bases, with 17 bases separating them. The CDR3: CASSLTTGFLGPYNEQFF. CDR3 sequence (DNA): TGTGCCAGCAGCTTAACTACAGGGTTTCTCGGTCCCTACAATGAGCAGTTCTTC.

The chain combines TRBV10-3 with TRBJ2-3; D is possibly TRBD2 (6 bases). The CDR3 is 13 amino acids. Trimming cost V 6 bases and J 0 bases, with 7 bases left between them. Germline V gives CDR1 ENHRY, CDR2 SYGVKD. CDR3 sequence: CAIRSGSTDTQYF. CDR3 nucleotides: TGTGCCATCAGGAGCGGGAGCACAGATACGCAGTATTTT.

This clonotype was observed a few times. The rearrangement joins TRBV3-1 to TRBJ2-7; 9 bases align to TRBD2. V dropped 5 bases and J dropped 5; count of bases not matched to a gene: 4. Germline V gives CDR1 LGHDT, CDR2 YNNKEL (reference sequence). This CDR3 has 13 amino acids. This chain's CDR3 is CASSIGTSHEQYF. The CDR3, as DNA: TGTGCCAGCAGCATCGGGACTAGCCACGAGCAGTACTTC.

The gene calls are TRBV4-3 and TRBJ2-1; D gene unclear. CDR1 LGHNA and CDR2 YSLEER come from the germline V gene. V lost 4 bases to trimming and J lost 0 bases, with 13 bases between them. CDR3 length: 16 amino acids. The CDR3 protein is CASSRQTLSSYNEQFF. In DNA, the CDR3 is TGCGCCAGCAGCCGTCAGACCCTGAGCTCCTACAATGAGCAGTTCTTC.